The T cell receptor (beta chain) described here comes from a study of blood T cell repertoires in COVID-19. Study as a whole: Acute and convalescent COVID-19 specimens originated in the United States, Italy and Spain.

This CDR3 comprises 16 residues. Germline-derived CDR1 and CDR2 are SGHAT and FQNNGV. Trimming took off 1 base at V and 2 bases at J, with 15 bases between the two ends. Sequenced by immunoSEQ multiplex PCR; TCRdb stores in-frame clones only, minus some. The sample holds 150,000 or so clones, more than 75% seen once. The genes are TRBV11-2 and TRBJ2-7; TRBD2 might be the D (6 bases). The clonotype was recovered from a woman aged 70-85 years with acute or convalescent COVID-19. The sample taken for sequencing was peripheral blood. CDR3: CASSLGRGTGAYEQYF. CDR3 DNA sequence: TGTGCCAGCAGCTTAGGCCGCGGGACGGGAGCCTACGAGCAGTACTTC.